Below are 15 T cell receptor beta chains sequenced from a single sample in a study of monozygotic twins with inflammatory bowel disease. TCRdb re-called the 5' RACE reads and catalogs CDR3 proteins one per entry, DNA excluded. The specimen's table records about 450,000 distinct CDR3 sequences. The sequenced material came from blood. The receptors derive from a human donor with ulcerative colitis or Crohn's disease, or a healthy co-twin of an affected twin (not recorded which).

CDR3: CASIPTRVTDTQYF. The V call is TRBV12-3 or TRBV12-4, the J call TRBJ2-3; the D call of TRBD1 rests on TCRdb alone, since no DNA is present to check it. This CDR3 has 14 amino acids.

The rearrangement joins TRBV7-9 to TRBJ1-6; no DNA is available, so the TRBD1 call from TCRdb remains unchecked. CDR3 length: 15 residues. Germline CDR1 and CDR2: SEHNR and FQNEAQ (reference sequence). The CDR3 region is CASSLQGDYNSPLHF.

The gene calls are TRBV29-1 and TRBJ1-1; TCRdb's assignment of TRBD1 cannot be checked, as there is no DNA. The CDR3 extends over 12 amino acids. In germline, CDR1 is SQVTM, CDR2 ANQGSEA. CDR3: CSARPGNTEAFF.

The rearrangement links TRBV6-2 or TRBV6-3 to TRBJ2-1; TCRdb outputs TRBD2, but without DNA this stays unchecked. CDR1 is MNHEY and CDR2 is SVGEGT in the germline V gene. This CDR3 is 15 amino acids long. Here the CDR3 reads CASHPVAGGYNEQFF.

The chain links TRBV18 to TRBJ2-1. The germline CDR1 and CDR2 sequences are KGHSH and LQKENI. This CDR3 has 12 amino acids. This CDR3 is CASSPPPNEQFF.

This chain links TRBV4-3 with TRBJ1-4; TCRdb's D call, TRBD1, is unchecked because there is no DNA. CDR3 length equals 15 residues. The V gene's germline CDR1 is LGHNA and CDR2 YSLEER. CDR3 in amino acids: CASSQADRVEGKLFF.

This chain uses TRBV5-1 with TRBJ2-1. CDR3 length equals 17 residues. Germline CDR1 and CDR2: SGHRS and YFSETQ. The CDR3 sequence: CASSLGSRSWSVNEQFF.

The rearrangement links TRBV7-3 to TRBJ2-2; TCRdb picks TRBD2, but there is no DNA to check that call. The CDR3 is 15 amino acids. Germline-derived CDR1 and CDR2 are SGHTA and FQGTGA. CDR3: CASSFSSGEAGELFF. The full variable domain, completed using reference TRBV7-3 and TRBJ2-2, is GAGVSQTPSNKVTEKGKYVELRCDPISGHTALYWYRQSLGQGPEFLIYFQGTGAADDSGLPNDRFFAVRPEGSVSTLKIQRTERGDSAVYLCASSFSSGEAGELFFGEGSRLTVL.

The chain is built from TRBV30 and TRBJ2-2; TCRdb picks TRBD2, but there is no DNA to check that call. CDR3 length: 15 amino acids. The germline CDR1 and CDR2 sequences are GTSNPN and SVGIG (reference sequence). The chain's CDR3 is CAWSVGTGGTGELFF.

The chain couples TRBV24-1 to TRBJ2-2. Germline V gene lookup returns CDR1 KGHDR and CDR2 SFDVKD. The length of the CDR3 is 11 residues. The CDR3 region is CATSDLTRMFF.

The genes are TRBV27 and TRBJ2-1; TCRdb's D call of TRBD1 is untestable without DNA. The CDR3 covers 15 residues. Germline CDR1 is MNHEY and CDR2 is SMNVEV (reference sequence). The CDR3 protein is CASRPDRVYYNEQFF.

The rearrangement joins TRBV10-3 to TRBJ1-3. Germline V CDR1 and CDR2: ENHRY, SYGVKD. The CDR3 contains 14 residues. This CDR3 is CAIKVGFAGNTIYF.

The J gene is TRBJ1-1, the V gene TRBV12-3 or TRBV12-4; TCRdb selects TRBD1, and the lack of DNA leaves this call unchecked. This CDR3 is built from 15 residues. CDR3 protein: CASSSIIGPYTEAFF.

This chain connects TRBV7-6 to TRBJ1-1; TCRdb selects TRBD1, and the lack of DNA leaves this call unchecked. Germline V CDR1 and CDR2: SGHVS, FNYEAQ. The CDR3 contains 16 residues. CDR3 sequence: CASSSKTGGRNTEAFF.

The CDR3 is CASRRGGPNSYEQYF. The chain has TRBV6-1 and TRBJ2-7; TCRdb's D call, TRBD2, is unchecked because there is no DNA. The germline V gene encodes CDR1 MNHNS and CDR2 SASEGT. This CDR3 spans 15 amino acids.